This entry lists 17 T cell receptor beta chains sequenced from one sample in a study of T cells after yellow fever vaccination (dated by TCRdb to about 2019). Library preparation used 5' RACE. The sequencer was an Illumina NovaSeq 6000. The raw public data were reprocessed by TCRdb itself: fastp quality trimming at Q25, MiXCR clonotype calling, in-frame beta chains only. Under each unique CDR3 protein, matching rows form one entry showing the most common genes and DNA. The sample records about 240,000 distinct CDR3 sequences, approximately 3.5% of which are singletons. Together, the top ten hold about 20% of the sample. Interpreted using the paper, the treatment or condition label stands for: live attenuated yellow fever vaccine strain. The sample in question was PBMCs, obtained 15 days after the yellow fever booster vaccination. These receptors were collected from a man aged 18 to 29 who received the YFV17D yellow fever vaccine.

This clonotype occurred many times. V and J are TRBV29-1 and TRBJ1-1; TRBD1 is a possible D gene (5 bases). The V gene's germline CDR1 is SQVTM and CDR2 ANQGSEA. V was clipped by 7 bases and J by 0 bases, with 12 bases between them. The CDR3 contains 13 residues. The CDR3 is CSGNRLMNTEAFF. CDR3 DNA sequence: TGCAGCGGAAACAGGCTAATGAACACTGAAGCTTTCTTT.

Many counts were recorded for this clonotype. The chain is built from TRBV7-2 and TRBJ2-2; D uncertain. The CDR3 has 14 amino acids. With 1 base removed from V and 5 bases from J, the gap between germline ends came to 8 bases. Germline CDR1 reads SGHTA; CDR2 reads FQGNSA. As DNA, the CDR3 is TGTGCCAGCAGCTTAGGCCCCCAAACCGGGGAGCTGTTTTTT. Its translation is CASSLGPQTGELFF.

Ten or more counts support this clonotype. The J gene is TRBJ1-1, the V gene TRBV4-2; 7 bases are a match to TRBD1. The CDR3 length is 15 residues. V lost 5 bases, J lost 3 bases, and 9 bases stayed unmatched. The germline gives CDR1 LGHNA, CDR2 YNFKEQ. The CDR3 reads CASSEQGPEDTEAFF. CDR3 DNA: TGTGCCAGCAGCGAACAGGGGCCCGAGGACACTGAAGCTTTCTTT.

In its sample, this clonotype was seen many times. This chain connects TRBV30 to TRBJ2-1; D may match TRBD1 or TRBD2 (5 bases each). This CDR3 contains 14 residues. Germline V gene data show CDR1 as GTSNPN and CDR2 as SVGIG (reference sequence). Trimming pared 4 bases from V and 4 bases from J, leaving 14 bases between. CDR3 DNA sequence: TGTGCCTGGACTGGGACCAATATATACAATGAGCAGTTCTTC. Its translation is CAWTGTNIYNEQFF.

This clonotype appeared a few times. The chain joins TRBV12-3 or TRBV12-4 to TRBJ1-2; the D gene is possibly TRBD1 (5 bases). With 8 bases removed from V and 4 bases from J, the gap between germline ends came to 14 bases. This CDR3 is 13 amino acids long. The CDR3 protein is CASQPTGRYGYTF. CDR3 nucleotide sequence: TGTGCCAGCCAACCGACGGGACGCTATGGCTACACCTTC.

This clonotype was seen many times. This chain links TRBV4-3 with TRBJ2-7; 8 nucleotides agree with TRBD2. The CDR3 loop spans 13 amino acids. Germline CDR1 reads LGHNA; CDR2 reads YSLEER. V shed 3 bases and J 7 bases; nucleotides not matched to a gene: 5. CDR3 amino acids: CASSQSAGGEQYF. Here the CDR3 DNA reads TGCGCCAGCAGCCAGAGCGCGGGGGGTGAGCAGTACTTC.

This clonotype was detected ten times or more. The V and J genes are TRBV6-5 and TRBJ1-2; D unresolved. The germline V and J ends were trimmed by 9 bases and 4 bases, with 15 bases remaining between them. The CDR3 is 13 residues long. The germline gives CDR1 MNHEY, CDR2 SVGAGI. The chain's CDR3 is CASFNGPGYGYTF. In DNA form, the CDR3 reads TGTGCCAGTTTCAACGGTCCGGGCTATGGCTACACCTTC.

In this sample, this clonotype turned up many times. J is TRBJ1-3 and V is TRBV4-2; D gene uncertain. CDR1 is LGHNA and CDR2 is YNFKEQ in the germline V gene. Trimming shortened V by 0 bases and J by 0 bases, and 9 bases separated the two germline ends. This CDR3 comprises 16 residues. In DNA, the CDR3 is TGTGCCAGCAGCCAAGAGTCCCAGCTCTCTGGAAACACCATATATTTT. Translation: CASSQESQLSGNTIYF.

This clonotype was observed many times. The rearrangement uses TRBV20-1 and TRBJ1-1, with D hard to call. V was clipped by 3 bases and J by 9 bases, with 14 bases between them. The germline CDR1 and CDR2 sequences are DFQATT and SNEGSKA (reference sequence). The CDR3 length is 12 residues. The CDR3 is CSAREPGLKAFF. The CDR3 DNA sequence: TGCAGTGCTAGGGAACCCGGACTCAAAGCTTTCTTT.

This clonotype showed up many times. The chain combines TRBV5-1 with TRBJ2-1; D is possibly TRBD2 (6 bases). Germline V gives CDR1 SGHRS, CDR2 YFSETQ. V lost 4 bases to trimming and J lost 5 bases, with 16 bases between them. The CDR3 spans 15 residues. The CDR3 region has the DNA TGCGCCAGCAGCGGATACGGGAGCCCCGACAATGAGCAGTTCTTC. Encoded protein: CASSGYGSPDNEQFF.

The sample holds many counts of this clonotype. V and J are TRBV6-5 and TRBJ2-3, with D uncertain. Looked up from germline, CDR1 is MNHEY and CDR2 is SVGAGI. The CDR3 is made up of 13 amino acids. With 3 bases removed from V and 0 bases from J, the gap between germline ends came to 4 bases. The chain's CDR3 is CASSYPSTDTQYF. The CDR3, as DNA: TGTGCCAGCAGTTATCCCAGCACAGATACGCAGTATTTT.

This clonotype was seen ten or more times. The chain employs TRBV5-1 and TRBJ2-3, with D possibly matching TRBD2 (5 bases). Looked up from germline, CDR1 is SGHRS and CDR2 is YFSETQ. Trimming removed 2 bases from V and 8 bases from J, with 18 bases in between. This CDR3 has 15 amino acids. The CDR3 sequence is CASSFLAATEGTQYF. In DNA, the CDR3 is TGCGCCAGCAGCTTTCTGGCCGCGACCGAGGGTACGCAGTATTTT.

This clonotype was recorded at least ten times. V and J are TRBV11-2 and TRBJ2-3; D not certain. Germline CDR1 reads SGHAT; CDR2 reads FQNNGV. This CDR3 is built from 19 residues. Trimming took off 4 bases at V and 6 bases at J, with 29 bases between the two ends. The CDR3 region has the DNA TGTGCCAGCAGCTCTCCCTCCCGTTACCGCGTTTTATCTATGGATACGCAGTATTTT. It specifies CASSSPSRYRVLSMDTQYF.

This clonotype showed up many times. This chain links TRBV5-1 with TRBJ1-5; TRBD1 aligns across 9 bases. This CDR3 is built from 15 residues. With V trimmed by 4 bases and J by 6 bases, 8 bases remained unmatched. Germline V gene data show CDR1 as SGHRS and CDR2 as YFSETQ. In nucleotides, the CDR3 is TGCGCCAGCAGCCCCGGGACAGGGCGGTTTCAGCCCCAGCATTTT. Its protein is CASSPGTGRFQPQHF. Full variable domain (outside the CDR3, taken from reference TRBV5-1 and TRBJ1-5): KAGVTQTPRYLIKTRGQQVTLSCSPISGHRSVSWYQQTPGQGLQFLFEYFSETQRNKGNFPGRFSGRQFSNSRSEMNVSTLELGDSALYLCASSPGTGRFQPQHFGDGTRLSIL.

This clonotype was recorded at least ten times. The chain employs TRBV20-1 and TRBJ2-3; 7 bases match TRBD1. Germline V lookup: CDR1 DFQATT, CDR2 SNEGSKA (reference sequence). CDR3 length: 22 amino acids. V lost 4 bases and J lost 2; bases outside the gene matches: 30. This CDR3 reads CSAKSNTLGPGQINWITDTQYF. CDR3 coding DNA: TGCAGTGCTAAAAGCAATACTTTGGGGCCGGGACAGATCAATTGGATCACAGATACGCAGTATTTT.

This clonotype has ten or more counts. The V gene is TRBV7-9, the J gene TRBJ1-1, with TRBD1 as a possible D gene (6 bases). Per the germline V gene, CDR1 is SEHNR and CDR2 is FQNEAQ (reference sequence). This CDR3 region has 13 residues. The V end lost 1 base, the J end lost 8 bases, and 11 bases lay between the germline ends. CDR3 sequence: CASSLEPGTEAFF. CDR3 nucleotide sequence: TGTGCCAGCAGCTTAGAGCCAGGGACAGAAGCTTTCTTT. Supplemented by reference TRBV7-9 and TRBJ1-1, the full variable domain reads DTGVSQNPRHKITKRGQNVTFRCDPISEHNRLYWYRQTLGQGPEFLTYFQNEAQLEKSRLLSDRFSAERPKGSFSTLEIQRTEQGDSAMYLCASSLEPGTEAFFGQGTRLTVV.

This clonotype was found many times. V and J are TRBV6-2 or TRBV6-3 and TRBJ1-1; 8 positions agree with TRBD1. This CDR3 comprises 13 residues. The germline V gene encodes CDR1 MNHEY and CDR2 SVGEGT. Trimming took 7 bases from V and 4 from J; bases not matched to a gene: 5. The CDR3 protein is CASTRQGITEAFF. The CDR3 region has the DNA TGTGCCAGCACTCGACAGGGGATCACTGAAGCTTTCTTT.